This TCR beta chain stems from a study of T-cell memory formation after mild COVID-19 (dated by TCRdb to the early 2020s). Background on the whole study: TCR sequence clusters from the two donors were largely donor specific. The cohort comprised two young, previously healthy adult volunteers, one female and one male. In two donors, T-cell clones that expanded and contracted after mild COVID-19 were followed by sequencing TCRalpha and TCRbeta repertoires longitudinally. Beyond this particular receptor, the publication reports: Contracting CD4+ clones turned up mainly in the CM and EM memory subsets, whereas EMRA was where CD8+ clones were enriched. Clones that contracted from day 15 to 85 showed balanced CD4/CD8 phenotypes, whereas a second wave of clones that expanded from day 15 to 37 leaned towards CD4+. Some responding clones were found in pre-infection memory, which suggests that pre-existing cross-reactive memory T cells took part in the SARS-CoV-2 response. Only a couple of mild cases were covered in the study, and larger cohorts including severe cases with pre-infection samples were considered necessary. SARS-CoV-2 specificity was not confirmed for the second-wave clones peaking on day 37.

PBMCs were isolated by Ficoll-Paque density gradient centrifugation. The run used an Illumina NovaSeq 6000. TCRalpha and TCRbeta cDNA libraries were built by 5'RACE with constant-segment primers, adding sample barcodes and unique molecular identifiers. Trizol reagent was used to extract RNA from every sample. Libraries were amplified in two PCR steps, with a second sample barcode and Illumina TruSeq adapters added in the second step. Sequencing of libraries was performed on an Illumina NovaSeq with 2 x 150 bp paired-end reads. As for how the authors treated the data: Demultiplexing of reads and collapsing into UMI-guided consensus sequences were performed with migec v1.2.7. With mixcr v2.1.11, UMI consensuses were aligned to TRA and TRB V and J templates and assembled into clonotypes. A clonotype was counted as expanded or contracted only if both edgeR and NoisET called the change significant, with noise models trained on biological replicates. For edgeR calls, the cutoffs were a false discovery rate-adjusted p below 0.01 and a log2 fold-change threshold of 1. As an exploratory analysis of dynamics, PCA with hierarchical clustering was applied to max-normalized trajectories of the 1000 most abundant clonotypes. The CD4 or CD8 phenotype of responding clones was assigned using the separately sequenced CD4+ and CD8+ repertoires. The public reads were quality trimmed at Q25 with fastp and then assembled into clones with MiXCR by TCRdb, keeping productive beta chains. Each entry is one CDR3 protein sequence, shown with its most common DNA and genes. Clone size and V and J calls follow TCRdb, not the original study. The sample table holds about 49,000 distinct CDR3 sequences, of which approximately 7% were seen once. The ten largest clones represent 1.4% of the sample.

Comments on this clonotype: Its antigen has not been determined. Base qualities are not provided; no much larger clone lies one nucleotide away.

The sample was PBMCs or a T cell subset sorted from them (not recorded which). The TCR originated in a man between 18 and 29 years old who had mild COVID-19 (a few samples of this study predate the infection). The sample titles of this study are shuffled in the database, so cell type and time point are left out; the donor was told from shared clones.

The DNA is as follows: TGTGCCAGCAGCGCTAGCGGGGCGGTAGTTGAGCAGTTCTTC. This codes for CASSASGAVVEQFF. This chain joins TRBV7-2 to TRBJ2-1, and 9 junctional nucleotides match TRBD2. The germline V gene sets CDR1 to SGHTA and CDR2 to FQGNSA. CDR3 length: 14 amino acids, cysteine to phenylalanine. The retained sequence is limited to the CDR3, 42 bases, with the frame set at the first base. From V the trimming removes 5 bases and from J it removes 9 bases, while the gene matches leave 8 bases of the junction unaccounted for.